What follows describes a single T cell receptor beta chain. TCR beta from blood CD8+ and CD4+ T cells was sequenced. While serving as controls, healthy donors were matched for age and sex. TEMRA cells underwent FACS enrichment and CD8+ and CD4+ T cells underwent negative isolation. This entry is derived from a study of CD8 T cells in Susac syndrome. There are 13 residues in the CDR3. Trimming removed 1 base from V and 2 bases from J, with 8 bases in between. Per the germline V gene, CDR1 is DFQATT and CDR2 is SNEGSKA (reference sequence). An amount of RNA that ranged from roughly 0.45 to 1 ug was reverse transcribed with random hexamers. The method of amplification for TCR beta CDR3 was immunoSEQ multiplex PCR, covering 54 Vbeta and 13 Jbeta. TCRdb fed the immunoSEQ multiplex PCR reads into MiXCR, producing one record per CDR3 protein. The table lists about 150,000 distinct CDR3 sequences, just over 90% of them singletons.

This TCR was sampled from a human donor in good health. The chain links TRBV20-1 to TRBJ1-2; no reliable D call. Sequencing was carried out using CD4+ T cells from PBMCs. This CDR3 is CSARVVSNYGYTF. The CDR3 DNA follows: TGCAGTGCTAGAGTGGTTTCGAACTATGGCTACACCTTC.